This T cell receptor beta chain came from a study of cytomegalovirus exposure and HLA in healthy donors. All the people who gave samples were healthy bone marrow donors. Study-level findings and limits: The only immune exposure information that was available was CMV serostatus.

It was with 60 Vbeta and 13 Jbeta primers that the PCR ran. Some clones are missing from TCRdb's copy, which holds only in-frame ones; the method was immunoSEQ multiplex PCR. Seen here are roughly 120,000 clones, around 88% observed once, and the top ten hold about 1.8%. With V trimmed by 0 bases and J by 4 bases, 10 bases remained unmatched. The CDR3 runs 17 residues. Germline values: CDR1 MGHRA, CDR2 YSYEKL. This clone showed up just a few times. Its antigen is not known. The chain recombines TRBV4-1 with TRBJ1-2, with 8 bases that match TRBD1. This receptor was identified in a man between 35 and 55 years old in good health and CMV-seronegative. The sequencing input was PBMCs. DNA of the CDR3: TGCGCCAGCAGCCAAGATTTCTGGTGGACAGGGACCTATGGCTACACCTTC. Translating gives CASSQDFWWTGTYGYTF.